These T cell receptor beta chains were read from a single sample in a study of T cell responses to AZD1222 COVID-19 vaccine. Clones were sequenced by immunoSEQ multiplex PCR, and TCRdb holds only the in-frame ones, with some missing. In the table there are fewer than 100,000 clones, roughly 80% of which are singletons. The input for sequencing was peripheral blood, taken 28 days after the second AZD1222 dose. These receptor sequences come from an adult who received the AZD1222 COVID-19 vaccine. Both conserved end residues are part of each CDR3. Fields, in order: clone size, V gene, CDR3 length, J gene, D gene, CDR3 protein, CDR3 DNA. The D gene is left open where the match is weak. Expanded clones get a size class; other rows say once, few or many, or leave the size out.

abundance: NA; v_gene: TRBV12-2; len: 15; j_gene: TRBJ2-7; d_gene: NA; CDR3aa: CASHYSPKPPYEQYF; CDR3nt: TGTGCAAGTCACTATAGCCCAAAGCCACCCTACGAGCAGTACTTC
abundance: NA; v_gene: TRBV15; len: 14; j_gene: TRBJ1-3; d_gene: NA; CDR3aa: CATSRGGAGNTIYF; CDR3nt: TGTGCCACCAGCAGAGGGGGGGCAGGAAACACCATATATTTT
abundance: NA; v_gene: TRBV29-1; len: 15; j_gene: TRBJ1-1; d_gene: TRBD1; CDR3aa: CSAGARTGVRAEAFF; CDR3nt: TGCAGCGCAGGAGCCAGAACAGGGGTTCGAGCTGAAGCTTTCTTT
abundance: once; v_gene: TRBV6-1; len: 15; j_gene: TRBJ1-4; d_gene: NA; CDR3aa: CASSESAGEFEKLFF; CDR3nt: TGTGCCAGCAGTGAATCGGCAGGGGAGTTCGAAAAACTGTTTTTT
abundance: NA; v_gene: TRBV3-1/TRBV3-2; len: 14; j_gene: TRBJ1-2; d_gene: TRBD1; CDR3aa: CASSQGTANYGYTF; CDR3nt: TGTGCCAGCAGCCAGGGGACAGCTAACTATGGCTACACCTTC
abundance: NA; v_gene: TRBV4-1; len: 18; j_gene: TRBJ2-1; d_gene: NA; CDR3aa: CASSQVLVRGSEYNEQFF; CDR3nt: TGCGCCAGCAGCCAAGTTCTGGTTAGGGGGAGTGAGTACAATGAGCAGTTCTTC
abundance: once; v_gene: TRBV19; len: 15; j_gene: TRBJ1-3; d_gene: NA; CDR3aa: CASSATRSSGNTIYF; CDR3nt: TGTGCCAGTAGTGCCACCCGGAGCTCTGGAAACACCATATATTTT
abundance: NA; v_gene: TRBV5-4; len: 14; j_gene: TRBJ2-7; d_gene: TRBD1; CDR3aa: CASSLRDSAYEQYF; CDR3nt: TGTGCCAGCAGCTTGAGGGACAGCGCCTACGAGCAGTACTTC
abundance: NA; v_gene: TRBV7-3; len: 15; j_gene: TRBJ2-7; d_gene: NA; CDR3aa: CASSPEAQAGYEQYF; CDR3nt: TGTGCCAGCAGCCCAGAGGCTCAGGCTGGATACGAGCAGTACTTC
abundance: NA; v_gene: TRBV19; len: 13; j_gene: TRBJ1-3; d_gene: NA; CDR3aa: CASRSGAGNTIYF; CDR3nt: TGTGCCAGTAGGTCAGGGGCTGGAAACACCATATATTTT
abundance: NA; v_gene: TRBV12-3/TRBV12-4; len: 13; j_gene: TRBJ1-2; d_gene: NA; CDR3aa: CASSFGRAAGYTF; CDR3nt: TGTGCCAGCAGTTTTGGCAGGGCAGCTGGCTACACCTTC
abundance: NA; v_gene: TRBV5-1; len: 14; j_gene: TRBJ1-6; d_gene: NA; CDR3aa: CASSPPGYNSPLHF; CDR3nt: TGCGCCAGCAGCCCCCCAGGCTATAATTCACCCCTCCACTTT
abundance: NA; v_gene: TRBV12-3/TRBV12-4; len: 13; j_gene: TRBJ1-1; d_gene: NA; CDR3aa: CASRSQGYTEAFF; CDR3nt: TGTGCCAGCAGGTCTCAGGGGTACACTGAAGCTTTCTTT
abundance: NA; v_gene: TRBV9; len: 18; j_gene: TRBJ2-3; d_gene: NA; CDR3aa: CASSVETQTSGYTDTQYF; CDR3nt: TGTGCCAGCAGCGTAGAGACTCAAACCAGTGGGTACACAGATACGCAGTATTTT
abundance: NA; v_gene: TRBV5-1; len: 18; j_gene: TRBJ2-1; d_gene: TRBD2; CDR3aa: CASSLSPSGRAGGEGQFF; CDR3nt: TGCGCCAGCAGCTTGTCTCCCAGCGGGAGGGCAGGTGGCGAGGGGCAGTTCTTC
abundance: NA; v_gene: TRBV9; len: 16; j_gene: TRBJ2-2; d_gene: TRBD2; CDR3aa: CASSSEREVRTGELFF; CDR3nt: TGTGCCAGCAGCTCCGAGCGGGAGGTGCGGACCGGGGAGCTGTTTTTT
abundance: NA; v_gene: TRBV6-5; len: 13; j_gene: TRBJ1-1; d_gene: NA; CDR3aa: CASSHSYRERAFF; CDR3nt: TGTGCCAGCAGTCATTCTTATCGGGAGCGAGCTTTCTTT
abundance: NA; v_gene: TRBV27; len: 13; j_gene: TRBJ1-2; d_gene: NA; CDR3aa: CASSLEGRGGYTF; CDR3nt: TGTGCCAGCAGTTTAGAGGGACGGGGTGGCTACACCTTC
abundance: NA; v_gene: TRBV12-3/TRBV12-4; len: 13; j_gene: TRBJ2-1; d_gene: NA; CDR3aa: CASRPAIYNEQFF; CDR3nt: TGTGCCAGCAGGCCCGCCATATACAATGAGCAGTTCTTC
abundance: NA; v_gene: TRBV28; len: 13; j_gene: TRBJ2-7; d_gene: NA; CDR3aa: CAISRGQNYEQYF; CDR3nt: TGTGCCATATCCCGGGGGCAGAACTACGAGCAGTACTTC
abundance: NA; v_gene: TRBV5-1; len: 13; j_gene: TRBJ1-1; d_gene: NA; CDR3aa: CASSLGLNTEAFF; CDR3nt: TGCGCCAGCAGCTTGGGGCTGAACACTGAAGCTTTCTTT
abundance: NA; v_gene: TRBV7-2; len: 14; j_gene: TRBJ1-2; d_gene: NA; CDR3aa: CASSLGTGNYGYTF; CDR3nt: TGTGCCAGCAGCCTAGGGACGGGGAACTATGGCTACACCTTC
abundance: NA; v_gene: TRBV29-1; len: 14; j_gene: TRBJ2-3; d_gene: NA; CDR3aa: CSVEDRQPTDTQYF; CDR3nt: TGCAGCGTTGAAGACCGACAGCCCACAGATACGCAGTATTTT
abundance: NA; v_gene: TRBV18; len: 14; j_gene: TRBJ1-1; d_gene: TRBD1; CDR3aa: CASSPDRVNTEAFF; CDR3nt: TGTGCCAGCTCCCCCGACAGGGTAAACACTGAAGCTTTCTTT
abundance: NA; v_gene: TRBV7-9; len: 14; j_gene: TRBJ2-5; d_gene: NA; CDR3aa: CASSFWGRGETQYF; CDR3nt: TGTGCCAGCAGCTTTTGGGGCAGGGGTGAGACCCAGTACTTC
abundance: NA; v_gene: TRBV11-2; len: 16; j_gene: TRBJ2-6; d_gene: NA; CDR3aa: CASSLDTVGPSNVLTF; CDR3nt: TGTGCCAGCAGCTTAGATACTGTTGGGCCGAGCAACGTCCTGACTTTC
abundance: NA; v_gene: TRBV20-1; len: 17; j_gene: TRBJ1-6; d_gene: NA; CDR3aa: CSASSGFGGPRNSPLHF; CDR3nt: TGCAGTGCTAGTAGTGGATTTGGCGGGCCCAGGAATTCACCCCTCCACTTT
abundance: NA; v_gene: TRBV28; len: 14; j_gene: TRBJ2-5; d_gene: TRBD2; CDR3aa: CASSIAGGRETQYF; CDR3nt: TGTGCCAGCAGTATAGCGGGAGGGCGGGAGACCCAGTACTTC
abundance: once; v_gene: TRBV6-2/TRBV6-3; len: 19; j_gene: TRBJ2-1; d_gene: TRBD2; CDR3aa: CASSQFPSASGSIIDEQFF; CDR3nt: TGTGCCAGCAGCCAATTTCCGTCCGCTAGCGGGAGTATTATCGATGAGCAGTTCTTC
abundance: NA; v_gene: TRBV5-1; len: 14; j_gene: TRBJ2-1; d_gene: TRBD1; CDR3aa: CASSRGQGYNEQFF; CDR3nt: TGCGCCAGCAGCAGGGGACAGGGGTACAATGAGCAGTTCTTC
abundance: NA; v_gene: TRBV7-8; len: 17; j_gene: TRBJ2-6; d_gene: NA; CDR3aa: CASSHFVGVLGANVLTF; CDR3nt: TGTGCCAGCAGCCACTTTGTGGGGGTATTGGGGGCCAACGTCCTGACTTTC
abundance: few; v_gene: TRBV7-6; len: 14; j_gene: TRBJ1-2; d_gene: NA; CDR3aa: CASSPVGGFMGYTF; CDR3nt: TGTGCCAGCAGCCCCGTGGGTGGGTTCATGGGCTACACCTTC
abundance: NA; v_gene: TRBV12-3/TRBV12-4; len: 12; j_gene: TRBJ2-7; d_gene: NA; CDR3aa: CASSLGEVRQYF; CDR3nt: TGTGCCAGCAGTCTTGGGGAAGTTAGGCAGTACTTC
abundance: NA; v_gene: TRBV7-9; len: 14; j_gene: TRBJ1-5; d_gene: NA; CDR3aa: CASSRGHLNQPQHF; CDR3nt: TGTGCCAGCAGCCGAGGGCACCTTAATCAGCCCCAGCATTTT
abundance: NA; v_gene: TRBV9; len: 16; j_gene: TRBJ1-3; d_gene: NA; CDR3aa: CASSTRGDTSGNTIYF; CDR3nt: TGTGCCAGCAGCACTCGAGGAGACACCTCTGGAAACACCATATATTTT
abundance: NA; v_gene: TRBV10-3; len: 15; j_gene: TRBJ1-2; d_gene: NA; CDR3aa: CAINLAGRQDYGYTF; CDR3nt: TGTGCCATCAACCTCGCCGGTCGGCAGGACTATGGCTACACCTTC
abundance: NA; v_gene: TRBV7-6; len: 15; j_gene: TRBJ1-1; d_gene: NA; CDR3aa: CASSPTPVTGTEAFF; CDR3nt: TGTGCCAGCAGCCCCACCCCAGTCACGGGGACTGAAGCTTTCTTT
abundance: once; v_gene: TRBV14; len: 16; j_gene: TRBJ2-3; d_gene: TRBD2; CDR3aa: CASSQGSGVLTDTQYF; CDR3nt: TGTGCCAGCAGCCAAGGTAGCGGGGTTTTGACAGATACGCAGTATTTT
abundance: NA; v_gene: TRBV19; len: 15; j_gene: TRBJ1-2; d_gene: TRBD1; CDR3aa: CASSGWGTDIYGYTF; CDR3nt: TGTGCCAGTAGTGGATGGGGGACAGACATCTATGGCTACACCTTC
abundance: NA; v_gene: TRBV15; len: 15; j_gene: TRBJ2-2; d_gene: TRBD1; CDR3aa: CATSISQTGTGELFF; CDR3nt: TGTGCCACCAGCATTAGCCAGACAGGGACCGGGGAGCTGTTTTTT
abundance: NA; v_gene: TRBV12-5; len: 13; j_gene: TRBJ2-1; d_gene: TRBD1; CDR3aa: CASATDRTNEQFF; CDR3nt: TGTGCTAGTGCCACGGACAGGACCAATGAGCAGTTCTTC
abundance: NA; v_gene: TRBV24-1; len: 13; j_gene: TRBJ2-3; d_gene: NA; CDR3aa: CATSDYSTDTQYF; CDR3nt: TGTGCCACCAGTGATTATTCCACAGATACGCAGTATTTT
abundance: NA; v_gene: TRBV27; len: 16; j_gene: TRBJ2-6; d_gene: NA; CDR3aa: CASSLKQPSGANVLTF; CDR3nt: TGTGCCAGCAGTTTGAAACAGCCCTCTGGGGCCAACGTCCTGACTTTC
abundance: NA; v_gene: TRBV7-9; len: 14; j_gene: TRBJ1-6; d_gene: NA; CDR3aa: CASSLGTPNSPLHF; CDR3nt: TGTGCCAGCAGCTTGGGGACCCCTAATTCACCCCTCCACTTT
abundance: NA; v_gene: TRBV19; len: 15; j_gene: TRBJ1-6; d_gene: TRBD1; CDR3aa: CASSEDRAFGSPLHF; CDR3nt: TGTGCCAGTAGTGAGGACAGGGCCTTTGGTTCACCCCTCCACTTT
abundance: once; v_gene: TRBV7-3; len: 13; j_gene: TRBJ2-3; d_gene: TRBD2; CDR3aa: CASSSGLQDTQYF; CDR3nt: TGTGCCAGCAGCTCGGGACTACAAGATACGCAGTATTTT
abundance: NA; v_gene: TRBV28; len: 14; j_gene: TRBJ1-6; d_gene: NA; CDR3aa: CASSLFPGARYNDF; CDR3nt: TGTGCCAGCAGTTTGTTTCCGGGAGCCAGGTATAACGATTTT
abundance: NA; v_gene: TRBV10-3; len: 12; j_gene: TRBJ1-1; d_gene: NA; CDR3aa: CAISGRGEEAFF; CDR3nt: TGTGCCATCAGTGGGCGGGGAGAAGAAGCTTTCTTT
abundance: NA; v_gene: TRBV29-1; len: 14; j_gene: TRBJ1-1; d_gene: NA; CDR3aa: CSVEDLSGPSEVFF; CDR3nt: TGCAGCGTTGAAGATCTTTCGGGACCCTCCGAGGTTTTCTTT
abundance: few; v_gene: TRBV6-6; len: 14; j_gene: TRBJ1-6; d_gene: TRBD1; CDR3aa: CASSYGGQGMALHF; CDR3nt: TGTGCCAGCAGTTACGGGGGACAGGGGATGGCCCTCCACTTT
abundance: NA; v_gene: TRBV5-4; len: 14; j_gene: TRBJ2-1; d_gene: TRBD2; CDR3aa: CASSIAGSYNEQFF; CDR3nt: TGTGCCAGCAGCATAGCGGGATCCTACAATGAGCAGTTCTTC
abundance: NA; v_gene: TRBV6-2/TRBV6-3; len: 14; j_gene: TRBJ2-3; d_gene: NA; CDR3aa: CASSSRGATDTQYF; CDR3nt: TGTGCCAGCAGTTCCAGGGGGGCGACAGATACGCAGTATTTT
abundance: once; v_gene: TRBV10-3; len: 13; j_gene: TRBJ1-1; d_gene: NA; CDR3aa: CAISVDSNTEAFF; CDR3nt: TGTGCCATCAGCGTTGACAGTAACACTGAAGCTTTCTTT
abundance: NA; v_gene: TRBV11-3; len: 17; j_gene: TRBJ1-1; d_gene: NA; CDR3aa: CASSQIKQDRVGTEAFF; CDR3nt: TGTGCCAGCAGCCAAATAAAACAGGACAGAGTAGGGACTGAAGCTTTCTTT
abundance: NA; v_gene: TRBV9; len: 14; j_gene: TRBJ2-5; d_gene: NA; CDR3aa: CASSVGISGETQYF; CDR3nt: TGTGCCAGCAGCGTAGGGATCAGTGGAGAGACCCAGTACTTC
abundance: NA; v_gene: TRBV7-9; len: 14; j_gene: TRBJ2-1; d_gene: TRBD1; CDR3aa: CASSSGQGYNEQFF; CDR3nt: TGTGCCAGCAGCTCCGGACAGGGGTACAATGAGCAGTTCTTC
abundance: NA; v_gene: TRBV27; len: 18; j_gene: TRBJ1-6; d_gene: TRBD1; CDR3aa: CASSLSRGQGEPNSPLHF; CDR3nt: TGTGCCAGCAGTTTAAGTAGGGGACAGGGTGAGCCGAATTCACCCCTCCACTTT